What follows are 9 T cell receptor beta chains derived from one specimen sequenced in a study of shared clonotypes between healthy human individuals. Naive CD8 populations comprised CD45RO-negative cells positively selected for CCR7, excluding terminally differentiated effector memory CD45RA+ cells. Sequencing was performed with immunoSEQ multiplex PCR; in TCRdb, only in-frame clones are kept and a portion is missing. The data contain about 610,000 clones, 95% to 96% of them seen just once; the ten biggest clones take up 0.095% to 0.13%. The sample comprised naive CD8+ T cells sorted from blood. Source of these receptors: a woman in her twenties or thirties in good health.

The chain recombines TRBV27 with TRBJ2-6; 7 bases agree with TRBD1. Germline-derived CDR1 and CDR2 are MNHEY and SMNVEV (reference sequence). This CDR3 is 17 amino acids long. V was pared by 6 bases and J by 4 bases, with 12 bases of the junction left unmatched. CDR3 nucleotides: TGTGCCAGCAGACAACAGGGGATATCAGCCGGGGCCAACGTCCTGACTTTC. Protein sequence: CASRQQGISAGANVLTF. Full variable domain (outside the CDR3, taken from reference TRBV27 and TRBJ2-6): EAQVTQNPRYLITVTGKKLTVTCSQNMNHEYMSWYRQDPGLGLRQIYYSMNVEVTDKGDVPEGYKVSRKEKRNFPLILESPSPNQTSLYFCASRQQGISAGANVLTFGAGSRLTVL.

As DNA, the CDR3 is TGTGCCAGCAGCTTACTAGCGGGAGGTTACTACGAGCAGTACTTC. Translating it yields CASSLLAGGYYEQYF. The chain recombines TRBV7-2 with TRBJ2-7; 11 bases line up with TRBD2. V dropped 2 bases and J dropped 3; count of bases not matched to a gene: 3. The V gene's germline CDR1 is SGHTA and CDR2 FQGNSA. This CDR3 comprises 15 residues.

J is TRBJ2-3 and V is TRBV19; maybe TRBD1 (6 bases). Trimming shortened V by 1 base and J by 0 bases, and 8 bases separated the two germline ends. Germline V gene lookup returns CDR1 LNHDA and CDR2 SQIVND (reference sequence). The CDR3 runs to 15 residues. Here the CDR3 DNA reads TGTGCCAGTAGTATAGCAGGGGTAAGCACAGATACGCAGTATTTT. Translated: CASSIAGVSTDTQYF.

This clone was seen just once. The rearrangement uses TRBV5-5 and TRBJ1-1, with a tentative D call TRBD1 (5 bases). The CDR3 extends over 12 amino acids. The germline V gene encodes CDR1 SGHKS and CDR2 YYEKEE (reference sequence). The V end lost 3 bases, the J end lost 7 bases, and 10 bases lay between the germline ends. The CDR3 bases are TGTGCCAGCAGCTCTCAGGGCCGTGAAGCTTTCTTT. This gives the protein CASSSQGREAFF. Based on the CDR3 plus reference TRBV5-5 and TRBJ1-1, the full variable domain is DAGVTQSPTHLIKTRGQQVTLRCSPISGHKSVSWYQQVLGQGPQFIFQYYEKEERGRGNFPDRFSARQFPNYSSELNVNALLLGDSALYLCASSSQGREAFFGQGTRLTVV.

The chain employs TRBV25-1 and TRBJ2-5; possible D gene TRBD2, 7 bases. V was shortened by 5 bases and J by 5 bases, with 24 bases between the two germline ends. Germline CDR1 and CDR2: MGHDK and SYGVNS. The CDR3 is made up of 17 amino acids. The CDR3 DNA reads TGTGCCAGCAGTCCCCCGATTGGTTCGGGGGGCGATGAGACCCAGTACTTC. Its translation: CASSPPIGSGGDETQYF. Full variable domain (remainder filled in from reference TRBV25-1 and TRBJ2-5): EADIYQTPRYLVIGTGKKITLECSQTMGHDKMYWYQQDPGMELHLIHYSYGVNSTEKGDLSSESTVSRIRTEHFPLTLESARPSHTSQYLCASSPPIGSGGDETQYFGPGTRLLVL.

This sequence joins TRBV7-8 and TRBJ2-3; 10 nucleotides match TRBD2. Germline-derived CDR1 and CDR2 are SGHVS and FQNEAQ. The CDR3 totals 15 residues. J was trimmed by 6 bases and V by 5 bases; bases with no gene match: 8. CDR3 sequence: CASSQGSGRFDTQYF. Here the CDR3 DNA reads TGTGCCAGCAGCCAGGGTAGCGGGAGGTTTGATACGCAGTATTTT.

This chain links TRBV7-6 with TRBJ2-5; possibly TRBD2 for D (6 bases). This CDR3 has 17 residues. Germline CDR1 reads SGHVS; CDR2 reads FNYEAQ. Between the trimmed V and J ends, which lost 1 base and 4 bases, there was a span of 19 bases. CDR3 nucleotide sequence: TGTGCCAGCAGCTTAGAAGTATCGGGAGAAGAGGGAGAGACCCAGTACTTC. It encodes CASSLEVSGEEGETQYF.

The V and J genes are TRBV6-1 and TRBJ1-6; 10 bases match TRBD1. This CDR3 has 16 residues. Germline V gene data show CDR1 as MNHNS and CDR2 as SASEGT. J was trimmed by 8 bases and V by 2 bases; bases with no gene match: 6. Here the CDR3 DNA reads TGTGCCAGCAGTGAACCGGGACAGGGGTTGGATTCACCCCTCCACTTT. It codes for CASSEPGQGLDSPLHF.

The J gene is TRBJ1-5, the V gene TRBV28; 7 bases map to TRBD1. The germline CDR1 and CDR2 sequences are MDHEN and SYDVKM. CDR3 length equals 15 residues. After removal of 5 bases from V and 1 base from J, the junction contained 5 bases not matched to a gene. CDR3 residues: CASSMTGKSNQPQHF. The CDR3 coding sequence is TGTGCCAGCAGTATGACAGGGAAAAGCAATCAGCCCCAGCATTTT.